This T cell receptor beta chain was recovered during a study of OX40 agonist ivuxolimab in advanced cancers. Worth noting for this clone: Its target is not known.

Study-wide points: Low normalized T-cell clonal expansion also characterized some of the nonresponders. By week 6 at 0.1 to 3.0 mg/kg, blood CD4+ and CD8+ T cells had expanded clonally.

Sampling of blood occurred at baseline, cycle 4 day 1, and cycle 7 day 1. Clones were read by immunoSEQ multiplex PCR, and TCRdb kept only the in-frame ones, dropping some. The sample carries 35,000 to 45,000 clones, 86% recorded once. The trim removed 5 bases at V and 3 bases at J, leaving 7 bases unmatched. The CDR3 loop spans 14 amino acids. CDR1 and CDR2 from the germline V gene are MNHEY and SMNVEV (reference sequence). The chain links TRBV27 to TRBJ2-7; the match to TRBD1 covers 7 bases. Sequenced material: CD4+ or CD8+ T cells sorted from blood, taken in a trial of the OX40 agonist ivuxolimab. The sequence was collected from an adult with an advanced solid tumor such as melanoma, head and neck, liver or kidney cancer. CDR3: CASSTGQADYEQYF. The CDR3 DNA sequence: TGTGCCAGCAGTACAGGACAGGCGGACTACGAGCAGTACTTC.